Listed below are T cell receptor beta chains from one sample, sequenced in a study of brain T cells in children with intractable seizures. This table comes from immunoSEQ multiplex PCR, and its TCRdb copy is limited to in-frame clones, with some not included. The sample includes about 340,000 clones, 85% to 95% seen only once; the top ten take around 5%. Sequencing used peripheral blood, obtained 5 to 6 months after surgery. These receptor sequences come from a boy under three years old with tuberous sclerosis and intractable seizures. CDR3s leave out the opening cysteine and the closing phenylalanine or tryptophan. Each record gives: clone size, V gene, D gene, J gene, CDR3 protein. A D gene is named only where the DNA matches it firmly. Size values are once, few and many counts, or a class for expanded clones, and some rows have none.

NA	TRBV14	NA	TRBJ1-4	ASSRGYEKLF
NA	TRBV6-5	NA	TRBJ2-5	ATSIQETQY
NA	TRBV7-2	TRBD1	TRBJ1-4	ASSLFIFTGGRAEKLF
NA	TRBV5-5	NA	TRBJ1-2	ASSLLEPDVNYGYT
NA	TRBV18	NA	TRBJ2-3	ASSSLAPDTQY
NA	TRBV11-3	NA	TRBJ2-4	ASSLGKFGTKNIQY
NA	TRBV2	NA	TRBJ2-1	ASSTSFTEGYNEQF
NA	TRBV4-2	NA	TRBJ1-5	ASSQERGRKVQPQH
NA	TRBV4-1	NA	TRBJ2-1	ASSLTRGYEQF
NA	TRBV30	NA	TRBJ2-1	AWGHAASYNEQF
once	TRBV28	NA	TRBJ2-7	ASSLRTHGRPYEQY
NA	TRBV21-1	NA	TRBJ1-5	ASSKDSRVLSQPQH
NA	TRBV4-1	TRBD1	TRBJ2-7	ASARTGGIDEQY
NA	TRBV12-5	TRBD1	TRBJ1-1	ASGSANRDRGLNTEAF
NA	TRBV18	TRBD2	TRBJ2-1	ASSPRQGTTHNEQF
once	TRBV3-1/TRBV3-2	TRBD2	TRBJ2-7	ASKASGSSYEQY
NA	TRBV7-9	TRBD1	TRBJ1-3	ASSWITGTGDGNTIY
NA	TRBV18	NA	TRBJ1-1	ASSPNGITEAF
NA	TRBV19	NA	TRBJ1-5	ASKTAPAQSNQPQH
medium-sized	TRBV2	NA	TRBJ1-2	ASRVGNGGYGYT
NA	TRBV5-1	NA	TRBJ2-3	ASSLATASSTDTQY
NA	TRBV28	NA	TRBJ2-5	ASSLSDSQETQY
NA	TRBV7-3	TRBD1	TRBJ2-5	ASSPGTGRAEETQY
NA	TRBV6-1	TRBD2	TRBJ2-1	ASSEIGLAYNEQF
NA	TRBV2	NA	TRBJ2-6	ASSQSRGSSGANVLT
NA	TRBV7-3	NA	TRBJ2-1	ASSLTADSYNEQF
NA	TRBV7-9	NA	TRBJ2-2	ASSWPLMNPNTGELF
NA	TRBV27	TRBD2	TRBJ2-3	ASSFASGITDTQY
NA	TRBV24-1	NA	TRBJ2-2	ATGSRAAGELF
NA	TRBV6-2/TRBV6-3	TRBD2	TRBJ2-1	ASSYPLPGLGINEQF
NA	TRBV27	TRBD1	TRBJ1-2	ASSRDRQGAYGYT
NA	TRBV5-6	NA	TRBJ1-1	ASRGETEAF
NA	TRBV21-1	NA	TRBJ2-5	ASSKGKQETQY
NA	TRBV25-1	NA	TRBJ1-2	ASSGPVETLANYGYT
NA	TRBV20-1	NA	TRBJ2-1	SASSSGDYNEQF
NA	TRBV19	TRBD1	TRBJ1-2	ASTDRGDGYT
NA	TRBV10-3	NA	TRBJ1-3	AISPRDTFSGITIY
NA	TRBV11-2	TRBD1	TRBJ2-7	ASSLVGLGTGASYEQY
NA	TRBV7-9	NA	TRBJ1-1	ASSLKPKGYTEAF
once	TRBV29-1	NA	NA	SVQTRSSYEQY
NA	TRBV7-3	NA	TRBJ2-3	ASSRDSSTDTQY
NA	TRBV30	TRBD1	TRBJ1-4	AWSGPIFGTGNEKLF
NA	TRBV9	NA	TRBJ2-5	ASSLGETQY
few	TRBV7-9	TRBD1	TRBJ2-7	ASTLRDRVYEQY
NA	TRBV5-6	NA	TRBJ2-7	ASSLRSGSYEQY
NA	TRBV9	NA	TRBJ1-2	ASNIGGPYGYT
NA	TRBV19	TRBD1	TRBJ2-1	ASSIWTGDNEQF
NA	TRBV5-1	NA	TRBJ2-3	ASSLGLGTDTQY
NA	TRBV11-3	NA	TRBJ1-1	ASSSVTGTEAF
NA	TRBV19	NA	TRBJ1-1	ASSPGLGAF